This section outlines one T cell receptor (beta chain) sequence together with its context. Its antigen has not been determined. Base quality data are lacking; no much larger clone is found one base away. Libraries came from the immunoSEQ multiplex PCR assay. Alongside multiparametric flow cytometry, deep sequencing of rearranged TCR beta loci was used to profile the T cell repertoires. TCRdb took this table from immuneACCESS and kept in-frame rearrangements with V and J called. Such tables lack part of the clones; where checked against another copy, unresolved V genes explain under half of the gap, and the rest is unexplained. The table for this sample lists roughly 61,000 clones; about 90% of them were counted only once. The ten largest clones capture roughly 13% of the sample. According to the germline V gene, CDR1 reads SGHRS and CDR2 reads YFSETQ. Including cysteine and phenylalanine, the CDR3 has 14 amino acids. Kept here is only the CDR3 DNA, which spans 42 bases and is read in frame from base 1. Compared with germline, V lacks 2 bases and J lacks 3 bases; bases without a gene match: 4.

These data originate in a study of lymphopenia after photon versus proton radiotherapy (dated by TCRdb to the late 2010s). With respect to the entire study: In patients with gastrointestinal tumors who developed high-grade lymphopenia, the study compared the immunological effects of photon radiation therapy with those of proton radiation therapy. The approximately 20 patients in the cohort had gastrointestinal tumors, were treated with either photon or proton therapy, and subsequently developed lymphopenia. The goal of the study was to characterize the differences between the two radiation modalities in how they affect the immune system. What the research found in general, with its limitations: Among patients across the cohort who died, overall survival time showed an inverse correlation with a larger post-nadir drop in TCR diversity. The survival association was examined only in patients who died, and the authors described better survival with proton therapy as a possibility, not as a demonstrated result. During treatment, patients who received photon therapy lost naive T cells and TCR diversity and gained effector/memory populations, whereas patients who received proton therapy remained relatively stable. Once the lymphocyte count had reached its nadir, the repertoires of photon-treated patients showed oligoclonal expansion, particularly of CD8+ Temra cells, and this expansion drove the decline in diversity.

The receptor was isolated from a man older than 75 with esophageal cancer. The rearrangement joined TRBV5-1 to TRBJ2-7; 8 bases in the junction line up with TRBD1. The sequences come from peripheral blood, collected from a patient treated with proton-based radiotherapy. CDR3 protein: CASSLQGGIYEQYF. At the DNA level, the sequence is TGCGCCAGCAGCTTACAGGGGGGTATCTACGAGCAGTACTTC.